This entry lists 31 T cell receptor beta chains sequenced from one sample in a study of T cell changes during pregnancy in multiple sclerosis. TCRdb's table, derived via immunoSEQ multiplex PCR, lists solely in-frame clones and lacks some. Of approximately 100,000 clones in the sample, around 92% were seen once. The starting material was peripheral blood, obtained before pregnancy. The receptors here all came from a female donor with multiple sclerosis, enrolled in a pregnancy study.

The J gene is TRBJ2-1, the V gene TRBV21-1; TRBD2, the table's D call, lacks a check against the DNA. TRBV21-1 is flagged as a pseudogene. This CDR3 is 17 amino acids long. CDR3 protein: CASSIATDSGRTGEQFF. In nucleotides, the CDR3 is TGTGCCAGCAGCATCGCGACTGATAGCGGGAGAACGGGTGAGCAGTTCTTC.

In DNA form, the CDR3 reads TGTGCCAGCAGCCACACTAGCGGAGGTCCAAACAGGGCAGATACGCAGTATTTT. Translated: CASSHTSGGPNRADTQYF. The V call is TRBV9, the J call TRBJ2-3; 8 bases align to TRBD2. The CDR3 sequence is 18 residues long. Germline V gene lookup returns CDR1 SGDLS and CDR2 YYNGEE. V dropped 4 bases and J dropped 4; count of bases not matched to a gene: 17. The whole variable domain, filled in from reference TRBV9 and TRBJ2-3, reads DSGVTQTPKHLITATGQRVTLRCSPRSGDLSVYWYQQSLDQGLQFLIQYYNGEERAKGNILERFSAQQFPDLHSELNLSSLELGDSALYFCASSHTSGGPNRADTQYFGPGTRLTVL.

J is TRBJ2-1 and V is TRBV19; 9 nucleotides align to TRBD2. V shed 6 bases, J shed 4 bases, and the junction held 7 bases outside the gene matches. Germline V gene sequence: CDR1 LNHDA, CDR2 SQIVND (reference sequence). This CDR3 region has 15 residues. The CDR3 loop is CASRASGIGYNEQFF. CDR3 nucleotides: TGTGCCAGTAGAGCTAGCGGGATTGGGTACAATGAGCAGTTCTTC.

This chain connects TRBV18 to TRBJ2-7, with 8 bases identical to TRBD1. The ends lost 1 base at V and 7 bases at J; junction bases unmatched: 0. Germline V CDR1 and CDR2: KGHSH, LQKENI. CDR3 size: 12 residues. CDR3 DNA: TGTGCCAGCTCACCACGGGACAGGGAGCAGTACTTC. This encodes CASSPRDREQYF.

The CDR3 region has the DNA TGTGCCAGCAGCTTAGGTCGAGGCGGGGAGCTGTTTTTT. Translated, it gives CASSLGRGGELFF. The rearrangement joins TRBV7-8 to TRBJ2-2; no reliable D call. Trimming took off 1 base at V and 7 bases at J, with 7 bases between the two ends. The CDR3 runs to 13 residues. CDR1 and CDR2 (germline): SGHVS, FQNEAQ.

This chain connects TRBV5-4 to TRBJ2-1; 8 bases align to TRBD1. This CDR3 comprises 15 residues. The germline gives CDR1 SGHNT, CDR2 YYREEE (reference sequence). Germline trimming cut 6 bases from V and 5 bases from J; bases unmatched to any gene: 10. The CDR3 nucleotides are TGTGCCAGCACCCTTGTCGGACAGGGACACAATGAGCAGTTCTTC. Amino acids: CASTLVGQGHNEQFF.

The chain is built from TRBV5-1 and TRBJ2-7, with 8 bases fitting TRBD1. With 4 bases clipped from V and 6 bases from J, the junction kept 12 bases outside the gene matches. Germline loops: CDR1 SGHRS, CDR2 YFSETQ. The CDR3 runs 15 residues. This CDR3 is CASSQSAGQVGEQYF. As DNA, the CDR3 is TGCGCCAGCAGCCAGAGTGCGGGACAGGTGGGCGAGCAGTACTTC.

The rearrangement joins TRBV28 to TRBJ2-4; possible D gene TRBD1, 6 bases. Germline CDR1 reads MDHEN; CDR2 reads SYDVKM. Trimming left V 6 bases short and J 3 bases short, with 21 bases between. The CDR3 contains 17 residues. The CDR3 is CASRQDSHLRGKNIQYF. The CDR3 nucleotides are TGTGCCAGCAGGCAGGACAGCCACCTGCGTGGCAAAAACATTCAGTACTTC.

The chain is built from TRBV25-1 and TRBJ2-5, with TRBD2 as a possible D gene (6 bases). Per the germline V gene, CDR1 is MGHDK and CDR2 is SYGVNS. The CDR3 loop spans 15 amino acids. V was clipped by 1 base and J by 4 bases, with 13 bases between them. CDR3 sequence: CASSEWRGKGETQYF. CDR3 sequence (DNA): TGTGCCAGCAGTGAATGGAGGGGCAAAGGAGAGACCCAGTACTTC.

The chain is built from TRBV30 and TRBJ1-5, with TRBD1 matching 9 bases. The CDR3 is 13 residues long. Germline V lookup: CDR1 GTSNPN, CDR2 SVGIG (reference sequence). J lost 5 bases, V lost 8 bases, and 7 bases had no gene match. The CDR3 reads CAAGQGRDQPQHF. The DNA for the CDR3 is TGTGCCGCGGGACAGGGCAGGGATCAGCCCCAGCATTTT.

This chain joins TRBV9 and TRBJ2-7, with a tentative D call TRBD2 (5 bases). The CDR3 has 15 amino acids. Trimming took off 0 bases at V and 3 bases at J, with 13 bases between the two ends. Germline V gene lookup returns CDR1 SGDLS and CDR2 YYNGEE. DNA of the CDR3: TGTGCCAGCAGCGTAGCCAGCGGAACTGACTACGAGCAGTACTTC. Residues: CASSVASGTDYEQYF.

The V and J genes are TRBV6-5 and TRBJ2-2, with TRBD2 matching over 7 bases. Germline lookup yields CDR1 MNHEY and CDR2 SVGAGI. V lost 4 bases, J lost 4 bases, and 6 bases stayed unmatched. The CDR3 contains 15 residues. The CDR3 region is CASSWSGVATGELFF. Here the CDR3 DNA reads TGTGCCAGCAGTTGGAGCGGGGTTGCCACCGGGGAGCTGTTTTTT.

V usage is TRBV10-2 and J usage is TRBJ2-5; 9 bases align to TRBD1. CDR3 size: 16 residues. Losses at the gene ends were 4 bases for V and 2 bases for J; bases not matched to a gene: 8. The germline CDR1 and CDR2 sequences are WSHSY and SAAADI. CDR3 nucleotides: TGCGCCAGCAGTGGACCCGGGACAGGGTTTCAAGAGACCCAGTACTTC. Translation gives CASSGPGTGFQETQYF.

This rearrangement joins TRBV5-1 to TRBJ1-1; no clear D gene. The CDR3 extends over 13 amino acids. V lost 5 bases and J 3 bases, leaving 11 bases between the germline ends. The germline CDR1 and CDR2 sequences are SGHRS and YFSETQ. CDR3 protein: CASSRILDTEAFF. As DNA, the CDR3 is TGCGCCAGCAGTCGTATCTTAGACACTGAAGCTTTCTTT.

CDR3 sequence (DNA): TGTGCCAGCAGCCCTACCTCAGGTTACAATGAGCAGTTCTTC. This codes for CASSPTSGYNEQFF. The V call is TRBV4-2, the J call TRBJ2-1; D unclear. V shed 4 bases and J shed 4 bases, with 11 bases lying between them. The CDR3 runs to 14 residues. The germline V gene has CDR1 LGHNA and CDR2 YNFKEQ.

The sample holds one count of this clone. The gene calls are TRBV2 and TRBJ1-5; tentative D call: TRBD1 (5 bases). Germline loops: CDR1 SNHLY, CDR2 FYNNEI. Trimming removed 7 bases at V and 3 bases at J, with 10 bases between. CDR3 length: 13 amino acids. CDR3 loop: CASKPGVNQPQHF. CDR3 nucleotides: TGTGCCAGCAAACCGGGGGTCAATCAGCCCCAGCATTTT. Full variable domain (outside the CDR3, taken from reference TRBV2 and TRBJ1-5): EPEVTQTPSHQVTQMGQEVILRCVPISNHLYFYWYRQILGQKVEFLVSFYNNEISEKSEIFDDQFSVERPDGSNFTLKIRSTKLEDSAMYFCASKPGVNQPQHFGDGTRLSIL.

With regard to this clone: Other DNA sequences in this specimen translate into the identical CDR3. The rearrangement links TRBV2 to TRBJ1-3, with a tentative D call TRBD1 (6 bases). The CDR3 is 14 residues long. Trimming took 3 bases from V and 1 from J, leaving 7 bases between them. Germline V lookup: CDR1 SNHLY, CDR2 FYNNEI. CDR3 nucleotide sequence: TGTGCCAGCAGTGAGGGGACATCTGGAAACACCATATATTTT. As protein: CASSEGTSGNTIYF.

The V gene is TRBV6-5, the J gene TRBJ2-5, with 10 bases aligning to TRBD1. Germline CDR1 and CDR2: MNHEY and SVGAGI. The CDR3 loop spans 11 amino acids. V dropped 11 bases and J dropped 5; count of bases not matched to a gene: 2. DNA of the CDR3: TGTGCCGGGGGACAGGGGGAGACCCAGTACTTC. Its protein is CAGGQGETQYF.

This clone has only one observation. The rearrangement uses TRBV7-9 and TRBJ2-2, with D maybe TRBD2 (5 bases). There are 16 residues in the CDR3. The V gene lost 5 bases and the J gene lost 6 bases, with 19 bases spanning the gap. Germline CDR1 reads SEHNR; CDR2 reads FQNEAQ (reference sequence). CDR3 DNA sequence: TGTGCCAGCAGCGCCCGGACTCCGTTTCAGCCCGGGGAGCTGTTTTTT. It codes for CASSARTPFQPGELFF.

This chain uses TRBV28 with TRBJ2-3; D is possibly TRBD2 (6 bases). The CDR3 is made up of 14 amino acids. The germline gives CDR1 MDHEN, CDR2 SYDVKM. Trimming removed 3 bases at V and 6 bases at J, with 13 bases between. This CDR3 reads CASSFTGDSDTQYF. The CDR3 coding sequence is TGTGCCAGCAGTTTTACGGGAGACTCGGATACGCAGTATTTT.

V usage is TRBV19 and J usage is TRBJ2-1; TRBD2 matches 10 bases. With V trimmed by 5 bases and J by 4 bases, 5 bases remained unmatched. CDR3 length equals 15 residues. Germline V gene lookup returns CDR1 LNHDA and CDR2 SQIVND (reference sequence). In DNA, the CDR3 is TGTGCCAGTAGTCCCTGGACTAGCGGATACAATGAGCAGTTCTTC. Translating gives CASSPWTSGYNEQFF.

The CDR3 here is CASSESASGFPFNEQFF. Here the CDR3 DNA reads TGCGCCAGCAGTGAGTCGGCTAGCGGGTTCCCCTTTAATGAGCAGTTCTTC. This chain links TRBV10-2 with TRBJ2-1; TRBD2 aligns across 8 bases. Germline V gene lookup returns CDR1 WSHSY and CDR2 SAAADI. The CDR3 totals 17 residues. V lost 0 bases, J lost 7 bases, and 11 bases stayed unmatched.

The genes are TRBV4-2 and TRBJ2-1; 10 bases map to TRBD2. The CDR3 sequence is 16 residues long. With V trimmed by 3 bases and J by 8 bases, 10 bases remained unmatched. In germline, CDR1 is LGHNA, CDR2 YNFKEQ. CDR3 sequence: CASSQPPTSGKYEQFF. The CDR3 DNA follows: TGTGCCAGCAGCCAGCCCCCCACTAGCGGGAAATATGAGCAGTTCTTC.

Only one count was recorded for this clone. V and J are TRBV29-1 and TRBJ2-2; the match to TRBD1 covers 7 bases. V shed 7 bases, J shed 3 bases, and the junction held 8 bases outside the gene matches. The V gene's germline CDR1 is SQVTM and CDR2 ANQGSEA. The CDR3 length is 14 residues. The CDR3 is CSAPPGQYTGELFF. CDR3 sequence (DNA): TGCAGCGCTCCTCCGGGACAGTACACCGGGGAGCTGTTTTTT.

The rearrangement uses TRBV5-5 and TRBJ2-7; D is unclear. Germline-derived CDR1 and CDR2 are SGHKS and YYEKEE (reference sequence). There are 12 residues in the CDR3. V lost 1 base and J lost 3, with 5 bases in between. CDR3 bases: TGTGCCAGCAGCTTGACAAACTACGAGCAGTACTTC. It yields the protein CASSLTNYEQYF.

The chain combines TRBV11-3 with TRBJ2-1; D is uncertain. Germline loops: CDR1 SGHNT, CDR2 YENEEA. V was shortened by 6 bases and J by 5 bases, with 11 bases between the two germline ends. There are 13 residues in the CDR3. CDR3 sequence: CASSTPLDNEQFF. CDR3 sequence (DNA): TGTGCCAGCAGTACCCCTTTAGACAATGAGCAGTTCTTC.

The chain recombines TRBV7-9 with TRBJ2-4, with 9 bases that match TRBD1. J gave up 3 bases and V 4 bases, and 10 bases lay outside the gene matches. This CDR3 comprises 17 residues. Germline V lookup: CDR1 SEHNR, CDR2 FQNEAQ (reference sequence). In nucleotides, the CDR3 is TGTGCCAGCAGCTCCCCCCGGACAGGGGAGGTCAAAAACATTCAGTACTTC. It encodes CASSSPRTGEVKNIQYF.

The rearrangement links TRBV7-6 to TRBJ2-1, with a possible D match to TRBD1 (6 bases). The CDR3 sequence is 16 residues long. Per the germline V gene, CDR1 is SGHVS and CDR2 is FNYEAQ. The V and J ends lost 5 bases and 0 bases respectively, with 14 bases between them. CDR3 DNA sequence: TGTGCCAGCAGCCCCATCCGGGACACCTCCTACAATGAGCAGTTCTTC. This translates into CASSPIRDTSYNEQFF.

The genes are TRBV18 and TRBJ2-2; TRBD2 agrees at 12 bases. J lost 1 base, V lost 0 bases, and 9 bases had no gene match. Germline lookup yields CDR1 KGHSH and CDR2 LQKENI. This CDR3 comprises 20 residues. CDR3 residues: CASSPPGRLAGVVNTGELFF. The CDR3 DNA is TGTGCCAGCTCACCACCGGGACGACTAGCGGGAGTGGTGAACACCGGGGAGCTGTTTTTT.

The V and J genes are TRBV29-1 and TRBJ2-2, with 8 bases aligning to TRBD1. V trimming: 5 bases; J trimming: 7 bases; junction bases outside the gene matches: 6. Germline values: CDR1 SQVTM, CDR2 ANQGSEA. This CDR3 spans 13 amino acids. CDR3 nucleotides: TGCAGCGTTTATCAGGGGGCGCGCGGGGAGCTGTTTTTT. Translation gives CSVYQGARGELFF.

The chain employs TRBV7-6 and TRBJ2-7; 7 bases fit TRBD1. The trim removed 5 bases at V and 3 bases at J, leaving 13 bases unmatched. The CDR3 is 16 amino acids. The germline V gene encodes CDR1 SGHVS and CDR2 FNYEAQ. CDR3 nucleotide sequence: TGTGCCAGCAGCCATTTACCGGGACAGATAATCTACGAGCAGTACTTC. Translated: CASSHLPGQIIYEQYF.